This T cell receptor (beta chain) was obtained from a study of Ad26.COV2.S vaccination and SARS-CoV-2 variants. Treatment indicated: approximately 18 received Ad26.COV2.S at low or high dose, single or two shots; roughly 5 received placebo; per-sample allocation not given. Specimen acquisition occurred on day 63 following the initial vaccine or placebo injection. The V gene lost 7 bases and the J gene lost 8 bases, with 8 bases spanning the gap. The CDR3 consists of 11 residues. CDR1 LNHDA and CDR2 SQIVND come from the germline V gene (reference sequence). Method: immunoSEQ multiplex PCR; TCRdb's copy keeps in-frame clones and lacks some. The data contain 250,000 to 300,000 clones, 70% to 90% of them seen just once; the ten biggest clones take up less than 3.5%.

Source: peripheral blood, taken in a trial of Ad26.COV2.S vaccine versus placebo. The chain uses TRBV19 and TRBJ1-4; unclear D gene. The clonotype comes from a person aged 18-60 years who received the Ad26.COV2.S COVID-19 vaccine or a placebo. The CDR3 is CASTSREKLFF. In DNA, the CDR3 is TGTGCCAGTACCTCGCGGGAAAAACTGTTTTTT.